What follows are 30 T cell receptor beta chains derived from one specimen sequenced in a study of PD-L1 blockade in urothelial cancer. Time point described: pretreatment peripheral blood. Profiling relied on immunoSEQ multiplex PCR, and the TCRdb table lists in-frame clones only, not all of them. Of about 63,000 clones detected, 81% appear once; the ten largest clones hold around 6%. The sequenced sample was PBMCs, obtained around atezolizumab (anti-PD-L1) treatment. The receptors originated from a man between 70 and 80 years old with urothelial cancer.

The genes are TRBV29-1 and TRBJ2-1, with 8 nucleotides matching TRBD2. The CDR3 sequence is 14 residues long. V lost 7 bases, J lost 5 bases, and 10 bases stayed unmatched. Per germline, CDR1 SQVTM and CDR2 ANQGSEA. The CDR3, as DNA: TGCAGCGCCCTGGGACTAGTTCCCCACAATGAGCAGTTCTTC. This gives the protein CSALGLVPHNEQFF.

The chain recombines TRBV2 with TRBJ1-1; 7 nucleotides match TRBD1. Germline V gene data show CDR1 as SNHLY and CDR2 as FYNNEI. There are 14 residues in the CDR3. V lost 6 bases to trimming and J lost 6 bases; unmatched junction nucleotides: 10. The CDR3 loop is CASRPDRVEPEAFF. CDR3 nucleotide sequence: TGTGCCAGCAGGCCCGACAGGGTTGAGCCTGAAGCTTTCTTT.

The CDR3 nucleotides are TGCGCCAGCAGCTTCGGTGCAGGGGAGGGCTACACCTTC. Encoded protein: CASSFGAGEGYTF. This chain joins TRBV5-1 and TRBJ1-2; TRBD1 is a possible D gene (6 bases). Trimming shortened V by 2 bases and J by 8 bases, and 13 bases separated the two germline ends. Germline lookup yields CDR1 SGHRS and CDR2 YFSETQ. The CDR3 sequence is 13 residues long.

In DNA, the CDR3 is TGTGCCAGCACCTCAGCGGGGCAAGACAATGAGCAGTTCTTC. Its protein product is CASTSAGQDNEQFF. The chain has TRBV11-1 and TRBJ2-1; 7 positions agree with TRBD2. The CDR3 contains 14 residues. Germline trimming cut 7 bases from V and 5 bases from J; bases unmatched to any gene: 8. Germline V CDR1 and CDR2: SGHAT, FQDESV (reference sequence).

The chain is built from TRBV7-9 and TRBJ2-3; 10 bases agree with TRBD2. CDR1 and CDR2 (germline): SEHNR, FQNEAQ (reference sequence). CDR3 size: 15 residues. Unmatched junction bases numbered 6, after V lost 5 bases and J lost 4 bases. The CDR3 DNA follows: TGTGCCAGCAGCCTCCAGCGGGGGGGAGCAGATACGCAGTATTTT. Amino acid sequence: CASSLQRGGADTQYF.

This clone was seen more than once but under ten times. The J gene is TRBJ2-5, the V gene TRBV7-8, with a tentative D call TRBD2 (5 bases). CDR1 SGHVS and CDR2 FQNEAQ come from the germline V gene. Trimming left V 0 bases short and J 5 bases short, with 13 bases between. This CDR3 comprises 15 residues. The CDR3: CASSLALGGRETQYF. CDR3 sequence (DNA): TGTGCCAGCAGCTTAGCGCTTGGAGGTCGGGAGACCCAGTACTTC.

This clone was detected a few times. CDR3 sequence (DNA): TGTGCCAGCTCACCGGGACAGGGATCCTACGAGCAGTACTTC. Amino acid sequence: CASSPGQGSYEQYF. The chain employs TRBV18 and TRBJ2-7; 9 positions agree with TRBD1. Unmatched junction bases numbered 1, after V lost 3 bases and J lost 1 base. The CDR3 totals 14 residues. Looked up from germline, CDR1 is KGHSH and CDR2 is LQKENI.

The V call is TRBV2, the J call TRBJ2-1, with unresolved D. This CDR3 has 15 amino acids. Germline values: CDR1 SNHLY, CDR2 FYNNEI. V was clipped by 5 bases and J by 7 bases, with 18 bases between them. The DNA of the CDR3 is TGTGCCAGCAGTCCTATGCGACGACTTGGGAATGAGCAGTTCTTC. This translates into CASSPMRRLGNEQFF.

The genes are TRBV7-9 and TRBJ2-2; no definite D call. The V gene lost 0 bases and the J gene lost 0 bases, with 8 bases spanning the gap. Per germline, CDR1 SEHNR and CDR2 FQNEAQ (reference sequence). CDR3 size: 16 residues. CDR3 DNA: TGTGCCAGCAGCTTAGCGTTGAGCCCGAACACCGGGGAGCTGTTTTTT. Protein product: CASSLALSPNTGELFF.

This chain uses TRBV29-1 with TRBJ1-1, with TRBD1 identical over 8 bases. CDR1 is SQVTM, CDR2 ANQGSEA, per germline. The V and J ends lost 5 bases and 0 bases, in that order; junction bases with no gene match: 8. The CDR3 has 15 amino acids. CDR3 amino acids: CSVPAPGGLNTEAFF. CDR3 coding DNA: TGCAGCGTTCCGGCTCCAGGGGGCCTGAACACTGAAGCTTTCTTT.

The chain couples TRBV9 to TRBJ2-7; 11 nucleotides align to TRBD1. The junction had 6 bases not matched to a gene; V was cut back by 4 bases and J by 6 bases. Germline V gene sequence: CDR1 SGDLS, CDR2 YYNGEE. This CDR3 region has 14 residues. The CDR3 DNA is TGTGCCAGCAGCCCTCGGACAGGGGGCCTCGAGCAGTACTTC. It yields the protein CASSPRTGGLEQYF.

This chain links TRBV6-1 with TRBJ1-1; possibly TRBD1 for D (6 bases). The germline V and J ends were trimmed by 7 bases and 7 bases, with 22 bases remaining between them. This CDR3 contains 15 residues. Germline V lookup: CDR1 MNHNS, CDR2 SASEGT. The CDR3: CASNGGGRRGGEAFF. In DNA, the CDR3 is TGTGCCAGCAACGGGGGGGGGCGGCGGGGAGGTGAAGCTTTCTTT.

This rearrangement joins TRBV4-2 to TRBJ2-7; 8 bases are a match to TRBD1. The CDR3 loop spans 15 amino acids. Germline CDR1 is LGHNA and CDR2 is YNFKEQ. Unmatched junction bases numbered 9, after V lost 3 bases and J lost 5 bases. The CDR3 coding sequence is TGTGCCAGCAGCCACCAGGCAGGGGGCGCGGACGAGCAGTACTTC. Its translation is CASSHQAGGADEQYF.

The chain employs TRBV28 and TRBJ2-1; TRBD2 agrees at 16 bases. The ends lost 6 bases at V and 9 bases at J; junction bases unmatched: 11. Germline V lookup: CDR1 MDHEN, CDR2 SYDVKM. The CDR3 consists of 17 residues. This CDR3 reads CASRGGTSGRVSSEQFF. The CDR3 coding sequence is TGTGCCAGCAGGGGCGGGACTAGCGGGAGGGTTAGCAGTGAGCAGTTCTTC.

The rearrangement uses TRBV5-4 and TRBJ1-2, with no clear D. V shed 0 bases and J shed 8 bases, with 11 bases lying between them. CDR3 length: 13 residues. Germline V CDR1 and CDR2: SGHNT, YYREEE (reference sequence). CDR3 sequence (DNA): TGTGCCAGCAGCTTGGGCCGCCCGGGGGGCTACACCTTC. Its translation: CASSLGRPGGYTF. The full variable domain, completed using reference TRBV5-4 and TRBJ1-2, is ETGVTQSPTHLIKTRGQQVTLRCSSQSGHNTVSWYQQALGQGPQFIFQYYREEENGRGNFPPRFSGLQFPNYSSELNVNALELDDSALYLCASSLGRPGGYTFGSGTRLTVV.

This chain joins TRBV28 and TRBJ2-3, with TRBD2 matching 9 bases. CDR3 length: 15 amino acids. V lost 5 bases to trimming and J lost 5 bases; unmatched junction nucleotides: 8. The germline V gene encodes CDR1 MDHEN and CDR2 SYDVKM. This CDR3 is CASSTLAGVRDTQYF. The CDR3 nucleotides read TGTGCCAGCAGTACGTTAGCGGGAGTACGAGATACGCAGTATTTT.

This chain connects TRBV19 to TRBJ1-5; D remains unclear. V lost 3 bases and J 0 bases, leaving 12 bases between the germline ends. From germline, CDR1 is LNHDA and CDR2 SQIVND (reference sequence). The CDR3 length is 16 residues. The CDR3, as DNA: TGTGCCAGTAGTATTCCGTCAGATTATAGCAATCAGCCCCAGCATTTT. Translating gives CASSIPSDYSNQPQHF. The variable domain in full, completed from reference TRBV19 and TRBJ1-5, reads DGGITQSPKYLFRKEGQNVTLSCEQNLNHDAMYWYRQDPGQGLRLIYYSQIVNDFQKGDIAEGYSVSREKKESFPLTVTSAQKNPTAFYLCASSIPSDYSNQPQHFGDGTRLSIL.

A single count supports this clone. This chain links TRBV4-1 with TRBJ2-2; 12 nucleotides align to TRBD2. With 5 bases clipped from V and 3 bases from J, the junction kept 7 bases outside the gene matches. The length of the CDR3 is 17 residues. CDR1 is MGHRA and CDR2 is YSYEKL in the germline V gene. CDR3 amino acids: CASSWTSGDRDTGELFF. In DNA form, the CDR3 reads TGCGCCAGCAGCTGGACTAGCGGGGATCGGGACACCGGGGAGCTGTTTTTT.

The gene calls are TRBV10-3 and TRBJ2-2, with 10 bases fitting TRBD1. V dropped 3 bases and J dropped 4; count of bases not matched to a gene: 11. This CDR3 spans 18 amino acids. From germline, CDR1 is ENHRY and CDR2 SYGVKD. In DNA form, the CDR3 reads TGTGCCATCAGTGATGGTGGGACAGGGGCCAGCGGCACCGGGGAGCTGTTTTTT. Amino acids: CAISDGGTGASGTGELFF.

The chain employs TRBV11-3 and TRBJ2-1, with a possible D match to TRBD2 (6 bases). CDR1 is SGHNT, CDR2 YENEEA, per germline. The CDR3 spans 15 residues. Trimming left V 5 bases short and J 6 bases short, with 17 bases between. CDR3 coding DNA: TGTGCCAGCAGCCAGCCGGGCCCTAGCGTCAATGAGCAGTTCTTC. Encoded protein: CASSQPGPSVNEQFF.

The V and J genes are TRBV5-4 and TRBJ2-5; D ambiguous. V gave up 0 bases and J gave up 4 bases, with 13 bases separating them. The CDR3 sequence is 15 residues long. The V gene's germline CDR1 is SGHNT and CDR2 YYREEE (reference sequence). DNA of the CDR3: TGTGCCAGCAGCTTGGAACTTAACGCGCGAGAGACCCAGTACTTC. Protein sequence: CASSLELNARETQYF.

This chain links TRBV5-1 with TRBJ2-7; D not certain. The length of the CDR3 is 14 residues. Germline-derived CDR1 and CDR2 are SGHRS and YFSETQ. Trimming removed 0 bases at V and 0 bases at J, with 7 bases between. Here the CDR3 DNA reads TGCGCCAGCAGCTTGGACACCTTCTCCTACGAGCAGTACTTC. Translation gives CASSLDTFSYEQYF.

The rearrangement uses TRBV18 and TRBJ2-5; D is uncertain. Trimming removed 0 bases from V and 3 bases from J, with 11 bases in between. The CDR3 spans 15 residues. Germline loops: CDR1 KGHSH, CDR2 LQKENI. DNA for the CDR3: TGTGCCAGCTCACCACCAATTAATGCAGAAGAGACCCAGTACTTC. Amino acids: CASSPPINAEETQYF.

The chain links TRBV5-1 to TRBJ2-1; perhaps TRBD1 as D (5 bases). Germline loops: CDR1 SGHRS, CDR2 YFSETQ. Trimming stripped 1 base from V and 2 bases from J, with 13 bases between. The CDR3 consists of 16 residues. CDR3 in amino acids: CASSLNQGLTYNEQFF. CDR3 sequence (DNA): TGCGCCAGCAGCTTGAATCAGGGTCTTACCTACAATGAGCAGTTCTTC.

The chain links TRBV7-3 to TRBJ1-2; TRBD1 aligns across 9 bases. Germline V gene lookup returns CDR1 SGHTA and CDR2 FQGTGA. CDR3 length equals 16 residues. After removal of 4 bases from V and 7 bases from J, the junction contained 13 bases not matched to a gene. The CDR3 DNA sequence: TGTGCCAGCAGCTCTGGAGGGACAGGGAGGAGTGCTGGCTACACCTTC. This encodes CASSSGGTGRSAGYTF.

This rearrangement joins TRBV11-3 to TRBJ2-3, with TRBD2 matching 15 bases. The germline V gene encodes CDR1 SGHNT and CDR2 YENEEA. Germline trimming cut 5 bases from V and 1 base from J; bases unmatched to any gene: 7. The CDR3 extends over 18 amino acids. CDR3 region: CASSPGLAGGLGTDTQYF. In nucleotides, the CDR3 is TGTGCCAGCAGCCCTGGACTAGCGGGAGGGCTAGGCACAGATACGCAGTATTTT.

This rearrangement joins TRBV7-2 to TRBJ1-2; 8 positions agree with TRBD1. The CDR3 is made up of 13 amino acids. The ends lost 8 bases at V and 4 bases at J; junction bases unmatched: 6. CDR1 is SGHTA and CDR2 is FQGNSA in the germline V gene. CDR3 nucleotide sequence: TGTGCCAGCTCCCCAGGGGGCGTCTATGGCTACACCTTC. Translation: CASSPGGVYGYTF.

The chain carries TRBV9 and TRBJ2-2; D is unresolved. Trimming pared 0 bases from V and 4 bases from J, leaving 13 bases between. There are 16 residues in the CDR3. Germline V gene lookup returns CDR1 SGDLS and CDR2 YYNGEE. In DNA form, the CDR3 reads TGTGCCAGCAGCGTAGCCGCTGAACCAGGCACCGGGGAGCTGTTTTTT. Protein product: CASSVAAEPGTGELFF.

This chain uses TRBV7-3 with TRBJ1-1; D gene unclear. Germline V gene data show CDR1 as SGHTA and CDR2 as FQGTGA. The CDR3 consists of 13 residues. Trimming cost V 5 bases and J 1 base, with 8 bases left between them. The CDR3 here is CASSPEGNTEAFF. For the CDR3, the DNA is TGTGCCAGCAGCCCGGAGGGGAACACTGAAGCTTTCTTT.

The chain combines TRBV7-3 with TRBJ2-3, with a tentative D call TRBD2 (5 bases). Germline CDR1 SGHTA, CDR2 FQGTGA. V was trimmed by 3 bases and J by 4 bases, leaving 11 bases between them. The CDR3 consists of 14 residues. The CDR3 DNA follows: TGTGCCAGCAGCTTGTCTAGCCCGGCAGATACGCAGTATTTT. This codes for CASSLSSPADTQYF.